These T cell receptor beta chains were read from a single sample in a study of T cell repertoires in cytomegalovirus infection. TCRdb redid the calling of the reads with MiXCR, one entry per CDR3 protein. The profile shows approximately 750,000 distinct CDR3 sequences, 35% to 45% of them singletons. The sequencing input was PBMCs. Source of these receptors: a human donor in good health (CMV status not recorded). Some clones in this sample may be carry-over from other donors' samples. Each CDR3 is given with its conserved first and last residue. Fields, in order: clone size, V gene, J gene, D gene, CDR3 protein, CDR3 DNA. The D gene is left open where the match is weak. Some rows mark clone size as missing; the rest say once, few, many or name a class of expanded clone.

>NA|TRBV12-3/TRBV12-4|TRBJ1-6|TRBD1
CASSPGTGGNSPLHF
TGTGCCAGCAGTCCCGGGACAGGGGGTAATTCACCCCTCCACTTT
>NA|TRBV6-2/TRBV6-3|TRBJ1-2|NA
CASRGRVKISDYGYTF
TGCGCCAGCAGGGGAAGGGTTAAGATTTCGGACTATGGCTACACCTTC
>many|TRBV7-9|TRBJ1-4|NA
CASSPIGRTATNEKLFF
TGTGCCAGCAGCCCCATTGGCCGGACGGCAACTAATGAAAAACTGTTTTTT
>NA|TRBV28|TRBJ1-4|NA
CASSGAKGQGEEKLFF
TGTGCCAGCAGTGGCGCAAAAGGGCAGGGAGAAGAAAAACTGTTTTTT
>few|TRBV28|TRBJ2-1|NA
CASSLWGTEQFF
TGTGCCAGCAGTTTGTGGGGCACTGAGCAGTTCTTC
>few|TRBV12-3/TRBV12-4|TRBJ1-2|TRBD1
CASSAGTGSAVNYGYTF
TGTGCCAGCAGCGCCGGGACAGGGAGTGCGGTTAACTATGGCTACACCTTC
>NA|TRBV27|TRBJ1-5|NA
CASSLTGGYSNQPQHF
TGTGCCAGCAGTTTAACCGGGGGGTATAGCAATCAGCCCCAGCATTTT
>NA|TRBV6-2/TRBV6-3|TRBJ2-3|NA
CASSYSQGITDTQYF
TGTGCCAGCAGTTACTCTCAGGGGATAACAGATACGCAGTATTTT
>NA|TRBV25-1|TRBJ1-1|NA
CASSPRVRGTEAFF
TGTGCCAGCAGCCCCAGGGTCCGGGGGACTGAAGCTTTCTTT
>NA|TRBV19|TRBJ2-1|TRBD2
CASRIGLAGSYEQFF
TGTGCCAGTAGGATTGGACTAGCGGGATCTTATGAGCAGTTCTTC
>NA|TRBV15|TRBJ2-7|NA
CATSRAREYAEEQYF
TGTGCCACCAGCAGAGCCCGGGAGTATGCAGAGGAGCAGTACTTC
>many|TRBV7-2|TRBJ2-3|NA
CASSLPGSLPEDTQYF
TGTGCCAGCAGCTTACCGGGCAGCCTCCCTGAAGATACGCAGTATTTT
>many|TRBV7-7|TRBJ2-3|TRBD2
CASSSRFGGADTQYF
TGTGCTAGCAGCTCCCGCTTCGGGGGGGCAGATACGCAGTATTTT
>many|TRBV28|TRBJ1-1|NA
CASSPSRTRTEAFF
TGTGCCAGCAGCCCAAGCCGGACAAGGACTGAAGCTTTCTTT
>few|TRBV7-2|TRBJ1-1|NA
CASRRNRNTEAFF
TGTGCCAGCAGACGTAACAGGAACACTGAAGCTTTCTTT
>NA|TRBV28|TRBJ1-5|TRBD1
CASSSGGQVTNQPQHF
TGTGCCAGCAGCAGTGGCGGACAGGTCACAAATCAGCCCCAGCATTTT
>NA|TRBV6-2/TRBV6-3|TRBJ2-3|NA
CASSQSGRYTQYF
TGTGCCAGCTCCCAATCGGGGAGGTATACGCAGTATTTT
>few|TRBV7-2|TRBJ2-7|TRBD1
CASSSDRGGYEQYF
TGTGCCAGCAGTTCGGACAGGGGGGGGTACGAGCAGTACTTC
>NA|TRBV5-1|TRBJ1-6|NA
CASSPTEGHSSPLHF
TGCGCCAGCAGCCCCACGGAGGGACATTCTTCACCCCTCCACTTT
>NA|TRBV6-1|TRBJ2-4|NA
CASSSGALAKNIQYF
TGTGCCAGCAGTTCGGGGGCTCTAGCCAAAAACATTCAGTACTTC
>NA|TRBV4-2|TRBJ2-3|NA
CASSQEVGVSTDTQYF
TGTGCCAGCAGCCAAGAGGTGGGCGTTAGCACAGATACGCAGTATTTT
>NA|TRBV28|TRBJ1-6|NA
CASSSLGEVRNSPLHF
TGTGCCAGCAGTTCCCTTGGTGAAGTTCGTAATTCACCCCTCCACTTT
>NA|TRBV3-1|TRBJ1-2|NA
CASSQGGTSFGYTF
TGTGCCAGCAGCCAAGGAGGGACATCGTTTGGCTACACCTTC
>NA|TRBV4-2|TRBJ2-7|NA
CASSQEQGWGSYEQYF
TGTGCCAGCAGCCAAGAGCAGGGTTGGGGCTCCTACGAGCAGTACTTC
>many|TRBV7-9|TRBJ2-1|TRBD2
CASSSLSGSTSYNEQFF
TGTGCCAGCAGCTCACTTAGCGGGAGTACCTCCTACAATGAGCAGTTCTTC
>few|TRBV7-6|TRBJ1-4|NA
CASSLLAAPTNEKLFF
TGTGCCAGCAGCTTACTGGCAGCCCCAACTAATGAAAAACTGTTTTTT
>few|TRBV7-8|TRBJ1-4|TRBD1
CASSLQQGALEKLFF
TGTGCCAGCAGCTTGCAACAGGGGGCATTGGAAAAACTGTTTTTT
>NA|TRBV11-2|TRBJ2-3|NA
CASSWRRGESTDTQYF
TGTGCCAGCAGCTGGAGGAGGGGGGAGAGCACAGATACGCAGTATTTT
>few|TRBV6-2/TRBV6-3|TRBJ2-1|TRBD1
CAAVGQGYYNEQFF
TGTGCCGCAGTGGGACAGGGCTACTACAATGAGCAGTTCTTC
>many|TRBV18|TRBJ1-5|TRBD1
CASSPGQGVQPQHF
TGTGCCAGCTCACCGGGACAGGGGGTTCAGCCCCAGCATTTT
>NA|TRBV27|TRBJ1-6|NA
CASSTLQTYNSPLHF
TGTGCCAGCAGTACCCTTCAAACTTATAATTCACCCCTCCACTTT
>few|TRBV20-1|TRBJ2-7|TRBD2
CSADPRTSGSRVEQYF
TGCAGTGCCGATCCTCGGACTAGCGGGAGTAGGGTCGAGCAGTACTTC
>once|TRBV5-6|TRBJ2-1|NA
CASSSGTRRGQFF
TGTGCCAGCAGCTCCGGGACCCGCCGGGGGCAGTTCTTC
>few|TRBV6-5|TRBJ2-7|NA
CASSNSRTLFYEQYF
TGTGCCAGCAGTAATTCGCGGACACTATTCTACGAGCAGTACTTC
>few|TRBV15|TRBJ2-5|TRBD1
CATSRDRSGTQYF
TGTGCCACCAGCAGGGACAGGTCGGGGACCCAGTACTTC
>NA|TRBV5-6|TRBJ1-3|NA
CASSWGEHPTGNTIYF
TGTGCCAGCAGCTGGGGGGAGCATCCAACTGGAAACACCATATATTTT
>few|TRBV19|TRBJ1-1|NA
CASKGRMNTEAFF
TGTGCCAGTAAGGGACGGATGAACACTGAAGCTTTCTTT
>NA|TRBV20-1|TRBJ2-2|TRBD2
CSATPAGLTGELFF
TGCAGTGCTACGCCAGCGGGGCTCACCGGGGAGCTGTTTTTT
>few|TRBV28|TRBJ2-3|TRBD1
CASSLVQGAEDTQYF
TGTGCCAGCAGTTTAGTCCAGGGGGCCGAAGATACGCAGTATTTT
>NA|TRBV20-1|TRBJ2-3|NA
CSARDKMRTINKAIQDTDTQYF
TGCAGTGCTAGAGACAAAATGAGGACTATCAACAAGGCCATCCAAGACACAGATACGCAGTATTTT
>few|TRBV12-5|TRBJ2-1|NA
CASGRLPNFNEQFF
TGTGCTAGTGGGCGGCTACCCAATTTCAATGAGCAGTTCTTC
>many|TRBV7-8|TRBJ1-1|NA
CASSLVGRNMNTEAFF
TGTGCCAGCAGCTTAGTTGGCAGGAACATGAACACTGAAGCTTTCTTT
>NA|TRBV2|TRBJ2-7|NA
CASSERGLEFYEQYF
TGTGCCAGCAGTGAAAGGGGACTGGAATTCTACGAGCAGTACTTC
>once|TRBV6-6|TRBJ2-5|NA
CASSYSRQETQYF
TGTGCCAGCAGTTACTCGCGACAAGAGACCCAGTACTTC
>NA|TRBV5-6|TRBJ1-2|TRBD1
CASFVPGQGVDGYTF
TGTGCCAGCTTCGTACCGGGACAGGGCGTGGATGGCTACACCTTC
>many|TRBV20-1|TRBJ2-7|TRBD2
CSAWTSTSGNHEQYF
TGCAGTGCTTGGACATCAACTAGCGGGAACCACGAGCAGTACTTC
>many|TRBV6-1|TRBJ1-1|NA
CASSQTGLADTEAFF
TGTGCCAGCAGTCAAACAGGGTTGGCGGACACTGAAGCTTTCTTT
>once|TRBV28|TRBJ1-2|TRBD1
CASSLLVGQGAHGYTF
TGTGCCAGCAGTTTATTGGTCGGACAGGGGGCGCATGGCTACACCTTC
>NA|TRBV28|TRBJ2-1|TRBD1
CASSLLTGLGEQFF
TGTGCCAGCAGTTTATTGACAGGGCTTGGTGAGCAGTTCTTC
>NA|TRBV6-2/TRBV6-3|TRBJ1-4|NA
CASRIDPTGGEKLFF
TGTGCCAGCAGGATTGACCCTACCGGGGGTGAAAAACTGTTTTTT
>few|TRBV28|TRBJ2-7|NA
CASSPSYRMATYEQYF
TGTGCCAGCAGCCCTAGCTACCGGATGGCGACCTACGAGCAGTACTTC
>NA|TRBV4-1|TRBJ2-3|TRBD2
CASSQGLAGGQGTDTQYF
TGTGCCAGCAGCCAAGGACTAGCGGGGGGGCAGGGCACAGATACGCAGTATTTT
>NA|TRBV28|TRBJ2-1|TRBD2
CASSLSVAGVVREQFF
TGTGCCAGCAGCCTCTCGGTTGCGGGAGTAGTTAGGGAGCAGTTCTTC